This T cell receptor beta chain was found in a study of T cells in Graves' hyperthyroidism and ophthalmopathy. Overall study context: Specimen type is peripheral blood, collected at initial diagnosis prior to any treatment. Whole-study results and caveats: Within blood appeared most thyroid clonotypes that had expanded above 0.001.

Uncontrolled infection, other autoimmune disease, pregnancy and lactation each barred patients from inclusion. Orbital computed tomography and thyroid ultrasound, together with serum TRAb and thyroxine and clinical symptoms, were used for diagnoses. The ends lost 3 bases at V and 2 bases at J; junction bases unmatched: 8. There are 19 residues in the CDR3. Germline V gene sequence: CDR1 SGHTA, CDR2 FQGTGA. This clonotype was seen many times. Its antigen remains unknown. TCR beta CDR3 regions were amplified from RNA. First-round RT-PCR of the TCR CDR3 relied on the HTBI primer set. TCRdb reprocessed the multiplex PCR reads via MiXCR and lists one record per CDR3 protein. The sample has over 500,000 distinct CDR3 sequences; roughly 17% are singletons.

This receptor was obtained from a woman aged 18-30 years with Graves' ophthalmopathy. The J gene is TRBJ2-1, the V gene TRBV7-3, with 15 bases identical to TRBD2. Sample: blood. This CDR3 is CASSFTGTSGRITYNEQFF. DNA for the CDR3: TGTGCCAGCAGCTTCACTGGGACTAGCGGGAGGATCACCTACAATGAGCAGTTCTTC.